These 20 T cell receptor beta chains came from one sample sequenced in a study of memory CD4+ T cells and cytomegalovirus serostatus. Single viable CD3+CD4+CD8-CD45RO+ cells were sorted as the memory CD4+ T cells. Generated by immunoSEQ multiplex PCR, the TCRdb table keeps only in-frame clones and is missing some. The profile covers 40,000 to 50,000 clones, with roughly 72% appearing a single time and 1.2% taken by the ten largest. The sequenced material came from memory CD4+ T cells from blood. Receptors originate from an adult in good health and CMV-seropositive.

The chain employs TRBV7-8 and TRBJ2-5; possibly TRBD1 or TRBD2 for D (7 bases each). Trimming cost V 5 bases and J 0 bases, with 22 bases left between them. CDR3 length: 18 amino acids. In germline, CDR1 is SGHVS, CDR2 FQNEAQ. The CDR3 nucleotides read TGTGCCAGCAGCCCACTACAGCGGGACAGTGGGTACCAAGAGACCCAGTACTTC. Protein: CASSPLQRDSGYQETQYF.

V and J are TRBV7-9 and TRBJ2-3; D not certain. The CDR3 runs to 11 residues. CDR1 is SEHNR, CDR2 FQNEAQ, per germline (reference sequence). Trimming removed 5 bases from V and 8 bases from J, with 8 bases in between. This CDR3 is CASSPEATQYF. The CDR3 bases are TGTGCCAGCAGCCCCGAGGCTACGCAGTATTTT. The variable domain in full, completed from reference TRBV7-9 and TRBJ2-3, reads DTGVSQNPRHKITKRGQNVTFRCDPISEHNRLYWYRQTLGQGPEFLTYFQNEAQLEKSRLLSDRFSAERPKGSFSTLEIQRTEQGDSAMYLCASSPEATQYFGPGTRLTVL.

The genes are TRBV21-1 and TRBJ2-7. TRBV21-1 has pseudogene status. The CDR3 consists of 13 residues. The CDR3 spells CAITQERRYEQYF. As DNA, the CDR3 is TGTGCCATCACCCAAGAAAGACGCTACGAGCAGTACTTC.

This clone was picked up one time. J is TRBJ2-7 and V is TRBV13, with D tentatively TRBD1 (6 bases). Trimming stripped 2 bases from V and 7 bases from J, with 9 bases between. Per germline, CDR1 PRHDT and CDR2 FYEKMQ (reference sequence). The CDR3 totals 12 residues. CDR3 sequence (DNA): TGTGCCAGCAGCTTAAACCAGGGGGAGCAGTACTTC. It specifies CASSLNQGEQYF.

The sample holds a few counts of this clone. The chain has TRBV6-1 and TRBJ2-7; D tentatively reads TRBD1 or TRBD2 (5 bases each). The germline V gene encodes CDR1 MNHNS and CDR2 SASEGT. Trimming left V 7 bases short and J 7 bases short, with 14 bases between. The CDR3 runs to 12 residues. The CDR3 is CASTGDRQEQYF. The CDR3 DNA reads TGTGCCAGCACTGGGGACCGACAGGAGCAGTACTTC.

This sequence joins TRBV15 and TRBJ2-7; D perhaps matches TRBD2 (5 bases). The V and J ends lost 4 bases and 6 bases respectively, with 16 bases between them. The CDR3 consists of 14 residues. Germline assignment: CDR1 LNHNV and CDR2 YYDKDF (reference sequence). CDR3 sequence (DNA): TGTGCCACCAGCACACGAAGCGGACGGATCGAGCAGTACTTC. Its protein product is CATSTRSGRIEQYF.

The V and J genes are TRBV27 and TRBJ2-5; 12 nucleotides match TRBD2. With V trimmed by 1 base and J by 4 bases, 4 bases remained unmatched. CDR3 length: 16 amino acids. Per the germline V gene, CDR1 is MNHEY and CDR2 is SMNVEV (reference sequence). As DNA, the CDR3 is TGTGCCAGCAGTTTATTGTCTAGCGGGGGGGCAGAGACCCAGTACTTC. Amino acids: CASSLLSSGGAETQYF.

This sequence joins TRBV6-1 and TRBJ2-5, with a weak D call TRBD2 (6 bases). CDR1 MNHNS and CDR2 SASEGT come from the germline V gene. This CDR3 contains 15 residues. Trimming left V 7 bases short and J 2 bases short, with 17 bases between. CDR3 bases: TGTGCCAGCACTTTCACGGGGGAAGCTCAAGAGACCCAGTACTTC. Its protein is CASTFTGEAQETQYF.

The gene calls are TRBV6-6 and TRBJ2-1; 7 bases are shared with TRBD1. Germline CDR1 MNHNY, CDR2 SVGAGI (reference sequence). After removal of 6 bases from V and 4 bases from J, the junction contained 9 bases not matched to a gene. This CDR3 spans 15 amino acids. DNA of the CDR3: TGTGCCAGCAGGCTTACTCAGGACAGGTACAATGAGCAGTTCTTC. Its protein is CASRLTQDRYNEQFF.

The chain recombines TRBV19 with TRBJ1-2; no definite D call. Germline V gene data show CDR1 as LNHDA and CDR2 as SQIVND (reference sequence). CDR3 length: 14 residues. Deletions cut 7 bases from V and 6 bases from J, with 18 bases between. DNA for the CDR3: TGTGCCAGTACCCCGATGGGAGCTATCAATGGCTACACCTTC. It specifies CASTPMGAINGYTF.

The gene calls are TRBV13 and TRBJ1-1, with D unresolved. Germline-derived CDR1 and CDR2 are PRHDT and FYEKMQ (reference sequence). The V end was cut by 2 bases, the J end by 6 bases, with 7 bases between. The CDR3 contains 12 residues. The DNA for the CDR3 is TGTGCCAGCAGCTTAAGGGTCTCTGAAGCTTTCTTT. Its protein is CASSLRVSEAFF. The whole variable domain, filled in from reference TRBV13 and TRBJ1-1, reads AAGVIQSPRHLIKEKRETATLKCYPIPRHDTVYWYQQGPGQDPQFLISFYEKMQSDKGSIPDRFSAQQFSDYHSELNMSSLELGDSALYFCASSLRVSEAFFGQGTRLTVV.

The chain links TRBV6-1 to TRBJ2-5, with TRBD1 identical over 8 bases. CDR3 length equals 14 residues. Germline loops: CDR1 MNHNS, CDR2 SASEGT. The ends lost 7 bases at V and 5 bases at J; junction bases unmatched: 9. CDR3 residues: CASIRSGGLETQYF. CDR3 in DNA: TGTGCCAGCATAAGGTCAGGGGGCCTGGAGACCCAGTACTTC.

This rearrangement joins TRBV5-3 to TRBJ1-3; 7 bases fit TRBD1. TRBV5-3 belongs to the ORF category, with a function that is uncertain. This CDR3 is 13 amino acids long. Trimming cost V 9 bases and J 3 bases; bases outside gene matches: 6. CDR3 protein: CAISRQGGNTIYF. The DNA of the CDR3 is TGTGCCATATCTAGACAGGGTGGAAACACCATATATTTT.

This chain uses TRBV6-1 with TRBJ1-1, with a weak D call TRBD1 (5 bases). Per germline, CDR1 MNHNS and CDR2 SASEGT. The CDR3 covers 14 residues. V shed 7 bases and J shed 5 bases, with 17 bases lying between them. CDR3 in amino acids: CASTRGGGRTEAFF. The CDR3 bases are TGTGCCAGCACTCGCGGCGGGGGGAGGACTGAAGCTTTCTTT.

CDR3 loop: CASSLDKGNRNTIYF. In nucleotides, the CDR3 is TGTGCCAGCAGCTTAGACAAGGGGAATCGAAACACCATATATTTT. The chain couples TRBV7-6 to TRBJ1-3, with TRBD1 as a possible D gene (5 bases). CDR1 and CDR2 (germline): SGHVS, FNYEAQ. V shed 1 base and J shed 5 bases, with 12 bases lying between them. This CDR3 contains 15 residues.

The chain has TRBV18 and TRBJ1-4, with D unresolved. V gave up 8 bases and J gave up 0 bases, with 7 bases separating them. The CDR3 is 13 residues long. Germline V gene lookup returns CDR1 KGHSH and CDR2 LQKENI. The CDR3 region is CASRSPTNEKLFF. The CDR3 nucleotides are TGTGCCAGCCGGTCCCCAACTAATGAAAAACTGTTTTTT.

This sequence joins TRBV7-9 and TRBJ2-7; D gene unclear. Germline CDR1 and CDR2: SEHNR and FQNEAQ (reference sequence). The CDR3 length is 13 residues. V lost 1 base and J 6 bases, leaving 10 bases between the germline ends. For the CDR3, the DNA is TGTGCCAGCAGCTTAGATGGCTTGGGCGAGCAGTACTTC. This encodes CASSLDGLGEQYF.

The J gene is TRBJ2-7, the V gene TRBV5-1; D assignment may be TRBD1 or TRBD2 (9 bases each). Germline CDR1 is SGHRS and CDR2 is YFSETQ. V dropped 3 bases and J dropped 2 bases, with 21 bases sitting between them. The CDR3 has 17 residues. Here the CDR3 reads CASSSWASGTGTYEQYF. The CDR3 DNA is TGCGCCAGCAGCTCGTGGGCTAGCGGGACAGGGACCTACGAGCAGTACTTC.

CDR3 nucleotides: TGTGCCAGCAGCTTGGGCAGGGCGAACACTGAAGCTTTCTTT. The encoded protein is CASSLGRANTEAFF. V and J are TRBV5-5 and TRBJ1-1; the D gene is possibly TRBD1 (5 bases). Germline V lookup: CDR1 SGHKS, CDR2 YYEKEE (reference sequence). This CDR3 has 14 residues. Trimming took 0 bases from V and 1 from J, leaving 7 bases between them.

This clone is medium-sized (0.01 to 0.1%). V is TRBV9 and J is TRBJ2-2, with D hard to call. The germline gives CDR1 SGDLS, CDR2 YYNGEE. The CDR3 loop spans 15 amino acids. V was cut by 3 bases and J by 4 bases, with 13 bases left in between. The CDR3 bases are TGTGCCAGCAGCGGTCGCCAGAACCCCACCGGGGAGCTGTTTTTT. This sequence encodes CASSGRQNPTGELFF. Combining the CDR3 with reference TRBV9 and TRBJ2-2 gives the whole variable domain DSGVTQTPKHLITATGQRVTLRCSPRSGDLSVYWYQQSLDQGLQFLIQYYNGEERAKGNILERFSAQQFPDLHSELNLSSLELGDSALYFCASSGRQNPTGELFFGEGSRLTVL.